This TCR beta chain was recovered during a study of cytomegalovirus exposure and HLA in healthy donors. At the level of the study: A later analysis reported the 100 to 150 validation repertoires used the same platform as the approximately 700 first-cohort repertoires. Notes on the study in general: There were some public TCRs occurring in many donors, but most TCR sequences were rare. Confirmation in vitro established that a few CMV-associated chains were specific for CMV antigens. Subsequent analysis of the roughly 120 validation repertoires found a tendency for first-cohort TCR clusters to co-occur.

The method was immunoSEQ multiplex PCR; TCRdb's version includes in-frame clones alone and lacks a portion of them. The repertoire holds 250,000 to 400,000 clones, with approximately 90% as singletons. V was shortened by 0 bases and J by 5 bases, with 8 bases between the two germline ends. Germline assignment: CDR1 MGHRA and CDR2 YSYEKL. The CDR3 sequence is 13 residues long. Regarding this clone: The antigen is not known.

The clonotype was recovered from a woman aged 30 to 39 in good health and CMV-seropositive. Source material: PBMCs. The genes are TRBV4-1 and TRBJ2-7; no firm D call. The CDR3 is CASSQDVGNEQYF. In DNA form, the CDR3 reads TGCGCCAGCAGCCAAGATGTAGGCAACGAGCAGTACTTC.